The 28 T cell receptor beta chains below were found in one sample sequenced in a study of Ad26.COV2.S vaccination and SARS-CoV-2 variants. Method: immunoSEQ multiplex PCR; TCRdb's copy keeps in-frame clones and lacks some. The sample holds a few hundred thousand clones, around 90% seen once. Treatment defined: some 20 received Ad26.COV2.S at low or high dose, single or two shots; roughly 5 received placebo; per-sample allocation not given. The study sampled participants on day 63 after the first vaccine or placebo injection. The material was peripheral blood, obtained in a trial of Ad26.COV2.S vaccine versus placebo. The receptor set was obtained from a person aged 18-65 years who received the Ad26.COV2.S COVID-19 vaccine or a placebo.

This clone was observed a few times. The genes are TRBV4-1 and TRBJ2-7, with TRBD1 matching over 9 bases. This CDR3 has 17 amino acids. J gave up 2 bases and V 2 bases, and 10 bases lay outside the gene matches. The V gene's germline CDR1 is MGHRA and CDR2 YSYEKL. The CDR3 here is CASSQPLDRGPTYEQYF. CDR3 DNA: TGCGCCAGCAGCCAACCCCTGGACAGGGGTCCTACCTACGAGCAGTACTTC.

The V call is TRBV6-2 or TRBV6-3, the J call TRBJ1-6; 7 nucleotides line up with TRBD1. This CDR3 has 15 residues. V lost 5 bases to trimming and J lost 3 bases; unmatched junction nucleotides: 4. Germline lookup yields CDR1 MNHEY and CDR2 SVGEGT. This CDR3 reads CASSLTGDYNSPLHF. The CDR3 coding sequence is TGTGCCAGCAGTCTAACAGGGGACTATAATTCACCCCTCCACTTT.

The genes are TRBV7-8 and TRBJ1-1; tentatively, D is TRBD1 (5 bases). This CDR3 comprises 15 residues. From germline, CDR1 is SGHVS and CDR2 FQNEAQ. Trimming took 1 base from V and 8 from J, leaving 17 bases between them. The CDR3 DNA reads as TGTGCCAGCAGCTTAGAGGGGATCAATAACTTAGAAGCTTTCTTT. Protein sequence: CASSLEGINNLEAFF.

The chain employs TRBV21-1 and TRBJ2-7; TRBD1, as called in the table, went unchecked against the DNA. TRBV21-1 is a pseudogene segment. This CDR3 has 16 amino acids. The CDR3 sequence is CASSKESQGMIYEQYV. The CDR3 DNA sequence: TGTGCCAGCAGCAAAGAGTCACAGGGAATGATCTACGAGCAGTACGTC.

The CDR3 sequence: CASSYLSKRETQYF. The DNA for the CDR3 is TGTGCCAGCAGTTACTTGTCGAAAAGGGAGACCCAGTACTTC. The chain joins TRBV6-6 to TRBJ2-5; no firm D call. This CDR3 contains 14 residues. V lost 1 base and J lost 5, with 11 bases in between. The germline V gene encodes CDR1 MNHNY and CDR2 SVGAGI (reference sequence).

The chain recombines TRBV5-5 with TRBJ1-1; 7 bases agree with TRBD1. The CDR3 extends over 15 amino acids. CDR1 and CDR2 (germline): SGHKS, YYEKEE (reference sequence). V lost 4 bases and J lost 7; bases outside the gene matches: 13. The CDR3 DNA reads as TGTGCCAGCAGCGTGGAAGGGACAGAAAGAAGTGAAGCTTTCTTT. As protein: CASSVEGTERSEAFF.

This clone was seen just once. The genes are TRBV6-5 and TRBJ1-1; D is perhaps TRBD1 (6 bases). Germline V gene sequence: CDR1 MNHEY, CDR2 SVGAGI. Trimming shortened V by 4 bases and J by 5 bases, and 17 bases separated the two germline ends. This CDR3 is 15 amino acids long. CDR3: CASSFHTGRRTEAFF. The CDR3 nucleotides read TGTGCCAGCAGTTTTCATACAGGGCGAAGGACTGAAGCTTTCTTT.

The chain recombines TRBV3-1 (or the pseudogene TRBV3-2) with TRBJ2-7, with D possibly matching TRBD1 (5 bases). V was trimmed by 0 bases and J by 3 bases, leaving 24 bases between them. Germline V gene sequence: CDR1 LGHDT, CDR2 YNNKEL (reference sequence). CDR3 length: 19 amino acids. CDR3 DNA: TGTGCCAGCAGCCAAGATAGGCCTTTCCCGGACACCGTATACTACGAGCAGTACGTC. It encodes CASSQDRPFPDTVYYEQYV.

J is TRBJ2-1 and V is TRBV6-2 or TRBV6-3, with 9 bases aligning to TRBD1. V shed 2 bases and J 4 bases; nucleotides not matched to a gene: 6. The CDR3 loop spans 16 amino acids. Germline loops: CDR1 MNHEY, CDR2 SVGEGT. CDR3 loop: CASSYPRDRAYNEQFF. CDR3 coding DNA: TGTGCCAGCAGTTACCCCCGGGACAGGGCATACAATGAGCAGTTCTTC.

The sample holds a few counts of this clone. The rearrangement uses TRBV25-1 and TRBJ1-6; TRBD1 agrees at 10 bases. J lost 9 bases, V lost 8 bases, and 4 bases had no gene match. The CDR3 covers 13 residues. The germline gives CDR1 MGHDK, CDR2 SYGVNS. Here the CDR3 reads CASQGQGSSPLHF. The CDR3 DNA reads TGTGCCAGCCAGGGACAGGGGAGTTCACCCCTCCACTTT.

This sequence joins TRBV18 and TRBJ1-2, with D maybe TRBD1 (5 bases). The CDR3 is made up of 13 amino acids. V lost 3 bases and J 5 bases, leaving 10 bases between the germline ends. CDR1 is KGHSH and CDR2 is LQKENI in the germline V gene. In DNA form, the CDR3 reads TGTGCCAGCTCACCGGCAGGGCTATATGGCTACACCTTC. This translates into CASSPAGLYGYTF.

The CDR3 DNA reads as TGTGCCAGCAGTGAACCGGGATTGAGCTCTGGAAACACCATATATTTT. Its translation is CASSEPGLSSGNTIYF. J is TRBJ1-3 and V is TRBV2; no reliable D call. The CDR3 covers 16 residues. V gave up 2 bases and J gave up 0 bases, with 11 bases separating them. The V gene's germline CDR1 is SNHLY and CDR2 FYNNEI.

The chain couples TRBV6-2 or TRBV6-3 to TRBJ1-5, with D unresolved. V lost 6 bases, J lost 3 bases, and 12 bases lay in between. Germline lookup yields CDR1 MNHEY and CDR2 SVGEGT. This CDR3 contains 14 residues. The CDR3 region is CASSLGRYNQPQHF. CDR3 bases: TGTGCCAGCAGCCTCGGACGGTACAATCAGCCCCAGCATTTT.

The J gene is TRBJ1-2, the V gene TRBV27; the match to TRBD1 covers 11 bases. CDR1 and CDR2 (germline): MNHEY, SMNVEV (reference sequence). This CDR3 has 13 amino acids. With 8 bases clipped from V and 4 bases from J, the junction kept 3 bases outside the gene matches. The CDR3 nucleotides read TGTGCCAGCGGGGGGACAGGGGGCTATGGCTACACCTTC. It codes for CASGGTGGYGYTF.

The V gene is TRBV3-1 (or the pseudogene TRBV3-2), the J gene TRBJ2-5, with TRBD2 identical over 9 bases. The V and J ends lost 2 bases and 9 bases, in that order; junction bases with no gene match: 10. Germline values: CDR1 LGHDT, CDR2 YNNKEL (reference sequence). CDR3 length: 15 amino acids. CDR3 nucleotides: TGTGCCAGCAGCCAATCGCTAGCGGGGACTCGTCCCCAGTACTTC. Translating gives CASSQSLAGTRPQYF.

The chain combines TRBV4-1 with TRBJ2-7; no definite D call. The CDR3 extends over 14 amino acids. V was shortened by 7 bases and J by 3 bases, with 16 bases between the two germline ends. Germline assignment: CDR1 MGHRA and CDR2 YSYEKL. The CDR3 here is CASTQSLNRYEQYF. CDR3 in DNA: TGCGCCAGCACCCAGAGCTTAAACCGCTACGAGCAGTACTTC.

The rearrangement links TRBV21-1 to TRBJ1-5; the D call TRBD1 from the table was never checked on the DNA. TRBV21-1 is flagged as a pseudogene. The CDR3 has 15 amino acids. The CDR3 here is CASSKDRGEGQPQHF. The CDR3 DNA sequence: TGTGCCAGCAGCAAGGACAGGGGGGAGGGTCAGCCCCAGCATTTT.

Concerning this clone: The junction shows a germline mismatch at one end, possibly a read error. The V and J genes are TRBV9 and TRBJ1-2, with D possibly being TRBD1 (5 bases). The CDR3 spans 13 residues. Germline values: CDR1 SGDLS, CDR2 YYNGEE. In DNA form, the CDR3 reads TGTGCCAGCAGCCCCCCATCGGGGGACCAGACCCCCTTC. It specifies CASSPPSGDQTPF.

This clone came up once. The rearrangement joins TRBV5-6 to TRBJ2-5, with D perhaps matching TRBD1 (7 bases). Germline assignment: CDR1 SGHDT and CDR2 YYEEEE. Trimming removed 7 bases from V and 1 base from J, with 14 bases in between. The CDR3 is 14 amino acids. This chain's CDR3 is CASGNRGLQETQYF. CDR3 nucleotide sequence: TGTGCCAGCGGAAACAGGGGACTCCAAGAGACCCAGTACTTC. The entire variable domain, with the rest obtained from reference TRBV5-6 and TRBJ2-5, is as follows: DAGVTQSPTHLIKTRGQQVTLRCSPKSGHDTVSWYQQALGQGPQFIFQYYEEEERQRGNFPDRFSGHQFPNYSSELNVNALLLGDSALYLCASGNRGLQETQYFGPGTRLLVL.

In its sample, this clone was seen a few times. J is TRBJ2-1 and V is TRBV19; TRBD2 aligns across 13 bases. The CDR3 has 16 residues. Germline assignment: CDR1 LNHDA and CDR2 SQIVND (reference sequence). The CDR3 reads CVSGLAGLSSYNEQFF. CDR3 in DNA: TGTGTCTCGGGACTAGCGGGACTAAGCTCCTACAATGAGCAGTTCTTC.

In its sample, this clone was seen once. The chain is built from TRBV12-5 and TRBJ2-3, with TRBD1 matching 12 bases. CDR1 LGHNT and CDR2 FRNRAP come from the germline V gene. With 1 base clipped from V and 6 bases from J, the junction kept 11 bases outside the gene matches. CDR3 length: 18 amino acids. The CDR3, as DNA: TGTGCTAGTGGTTTGGCCCTGTCCGGGACAGGGGGCGCGGATACGCAGTATTTT. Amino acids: CASGLALSGTGGADTQYF.

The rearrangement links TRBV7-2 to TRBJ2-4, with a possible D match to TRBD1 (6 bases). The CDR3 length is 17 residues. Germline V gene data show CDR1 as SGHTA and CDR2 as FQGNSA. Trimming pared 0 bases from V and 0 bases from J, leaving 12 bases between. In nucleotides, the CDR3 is TGTGCCAGCAGCTTAGCGCTTGGACAGCTAGCCAAAAACATTCAGTACTTC. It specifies CASSLALGQLAKNIQYF. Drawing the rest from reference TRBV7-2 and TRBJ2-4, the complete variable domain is GAGVSQSPSNKVTEKGKDVELRCDPISGHTALYWYRQSLGQGLEFLIYFQGNSAPDKSGLPSDRFSAERTGGSVSTLTIQRTQQEDSAVYLCASSLALGQLAKNIQYFGAGTRLSVL.

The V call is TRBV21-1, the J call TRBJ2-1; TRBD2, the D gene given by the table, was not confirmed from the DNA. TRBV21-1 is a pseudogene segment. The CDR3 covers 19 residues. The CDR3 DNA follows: TGTGCCAGCAGCACCAGGGGACTAGCGGAAACAAAAACCTACAATGAGCAGTTCTTC. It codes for CASSTRGLAETKTYNEQFF.

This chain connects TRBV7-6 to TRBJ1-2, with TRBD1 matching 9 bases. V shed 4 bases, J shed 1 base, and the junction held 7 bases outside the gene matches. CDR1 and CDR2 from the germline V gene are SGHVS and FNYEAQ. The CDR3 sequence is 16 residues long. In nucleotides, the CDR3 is TGTGCCAGCAGCTCCGGGGACAGGGAGGGTAACTATGGCTACACCTTC. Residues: CASSSGDREGNYGYTF.

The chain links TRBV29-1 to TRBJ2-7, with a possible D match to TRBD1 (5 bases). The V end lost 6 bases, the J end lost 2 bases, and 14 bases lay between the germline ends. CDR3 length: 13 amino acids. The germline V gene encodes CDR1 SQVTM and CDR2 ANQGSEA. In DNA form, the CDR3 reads TGCAGCGTCTCCGACAGCCTAGCCTACGAGCAGTACTTC. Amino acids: CSVSDSLAYEQYF.

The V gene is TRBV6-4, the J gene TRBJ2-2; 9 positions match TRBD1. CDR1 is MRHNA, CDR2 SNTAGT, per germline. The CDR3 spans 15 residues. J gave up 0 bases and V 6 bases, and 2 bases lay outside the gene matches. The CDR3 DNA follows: TGTGCCAGCAGCAGGACAGGGGCGAACACCGGGGAGCTGTTTTTT. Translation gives CASSRTGANTGELFF.

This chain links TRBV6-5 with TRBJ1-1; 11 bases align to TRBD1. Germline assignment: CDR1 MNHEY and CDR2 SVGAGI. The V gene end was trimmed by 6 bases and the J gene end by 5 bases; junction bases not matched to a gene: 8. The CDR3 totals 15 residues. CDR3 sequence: CASRGSDRGLTEAFF. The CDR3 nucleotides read TGTGCCAGCAGAGGATCGGACAGGGGGCTAACTGAAGCTTTCTTT.

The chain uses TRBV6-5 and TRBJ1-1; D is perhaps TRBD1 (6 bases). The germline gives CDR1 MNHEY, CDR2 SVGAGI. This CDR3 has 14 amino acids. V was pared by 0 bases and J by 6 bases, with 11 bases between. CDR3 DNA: TGTGCCAGCAGTTACTCGAAGGGACAATCTGAAGCTTTCTTT. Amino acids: CASSYSKGQSEAFF.